This TCR beta chain was observed in a study of technical replicates of blood from several donors. TCRdb's copy holds only in-frame clones and misses some; the assay was immunoSEQ multiplex PCR. This table has 10,000 to 15,000 clones, 93% appearing once. The length of the CDR3 is 13 residues. Per the germline V gene, CDR1 is SSHAT and CDR2 is FNYEAQ (reference sequence). Deletions cut 8 bases from V and 0 bases from J, with 11 bases between. The sequence was collected from a human donor in good health. The sequencing sample was made of PBMCs. The chain couples TRBV7-7 to TRBJ2-7; D may be TRBD2 (6 bases). Written as DNA, the CDR3 is TGTGCCAGCTCGCGGGGTGGCTCCTACGAGCAGTACTTC. Encoded protein: CASSRGGSYEQYF.